This T cell receptor (beta chain) was obtained from a study of beta chain features in type 1 diabetes. Findings of the study overall: There was no resolution here of whether HLA type influences TCRB rearrangement.

The investigators reverse transcribed all of the isolated RNA, so they sequenced expressed TCRB transcripts. The assay was immunoSEQ multiplex PCR, and TCRdb's table has in-frame clones only and misses some. The sample contains a few hundred thousand clones, over 8.5% of which appear only once. A note on this clone: The antigen remains undetermined.

The CDR3 contains 15 residues. CDR1 and CDR2 from the germline V gene are GTSNPN and SVGIG (reference sequence). This receptor was identified in a woman aged 18 to 35 in good health. Sequences were obtained from naive CD4+ T cells from blood. V gene TRBV30 combines with J gene TRBJ2-3, with D possibly matching TRBD1 (7 bases). The CDR3 nucleotides read TGTGCTTTAAATGTCCTAGTCAGGGGGGTGGATACGCAGTATTTT. It is translated as CALNVLVRGVDTQYF.